The clone carrying this TCR beta chain occurred many times. The data originate from a study of identical twins. The CDR3 length is 14 residues. CDR1 and CDR2 from the germline V gene are DFQATT and SNEGSKA (reference sequence). V was cut by 6 bases and J by 4 bases, with 18 bases left in between. In TCRdb, the 5' RACE reads were re-called with MiXCR into one record per CDR3 protein. The table records some 790,000 distinct CDR3 sequences, approximately 18% of them present only once. These records were also assigned to another study, of T cells expressing NK-cell markers.

Sequencing was carried out using PBMCs. This clonotype originated in a young woman in good health. The rearrangement joins TRBV20-1 to TRBJ2-5; D may correspond to TRBD1 or TRBD2 (6 bases each). The CDR3 loop is CSADPGGTLETQYF. In DNA form, the CDR3 reads TGCAGTGCCGACCCCGGGGGCACCTTAGAGACCCAGTACTTC.